This TCR beta chain came from a study of early T cells in non-severe SARS-CoV-2 infection. Individual cDNA molecules carried attached unique molecular identifiers. TCRdb re-called the 5' RACE reads through MiXCR, storing one row per CDR3 protein. Of some 40,000 distinct CDR3 sequences in the sample, 9% to 15% were seen once. General study findings and limits: CD4 and private specificities were missed by VDJdb matching, which favored anti-spike CD8 responses.

A remark on this clonotype: No antigen is known for it.

The source of this sequence is an adult who was a healthcare worker with PCR-confirmed SARS-CoV-2 infection or an uninfected control (not recorded which). Sample: whole blood.

This chain's CDR3 is CASSLAPGAEAFF. The CDR3 region has the DNA TGCGCCAGCAGCTTGGCGCCGGGAGCTGAAGCTTTCTTT. The chain is built from TRBV5-1 and TRBJ1-1; D unclear. Trimming removed 0 bases from V and 6 bases from J, with 9 bases in between. Per germline, CDR1 SGHRS and CDR2 YFSETQ. There are 13 residues in the CDR3.